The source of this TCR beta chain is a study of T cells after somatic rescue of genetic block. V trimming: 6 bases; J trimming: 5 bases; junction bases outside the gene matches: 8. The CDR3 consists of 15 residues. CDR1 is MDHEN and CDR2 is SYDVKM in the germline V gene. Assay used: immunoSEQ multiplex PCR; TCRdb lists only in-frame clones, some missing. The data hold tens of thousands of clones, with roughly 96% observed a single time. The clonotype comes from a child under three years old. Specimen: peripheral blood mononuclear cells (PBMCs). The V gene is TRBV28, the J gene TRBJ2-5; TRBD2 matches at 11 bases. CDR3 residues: CASRLAGGRRETQYF. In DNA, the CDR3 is TGTGCCAGCAGATTAGCGGGAGGGCGTCGCGAGACCCAGTACTTC. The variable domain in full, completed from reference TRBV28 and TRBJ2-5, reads DVKVTQSSRYLVKRTGEKVFLECVQDMDHENMFWYRQDPGLGLRLIYFSYDVKMKEKGDIPEGYSVSREKKERFSLILESASTNQTSMYLCASRLAGGRRETQYFGPGTRLLVL.